The clone carrying this T cell receptor (beta chain) was counted between two and nine times. No antigen is known for it. One end of the junction varies from germline; a read error may be responsible. The source of the sample is a study of T-cell reconstitution after alpha-beta-depleted transplantation in children. Study-wide results and caveats: At day 60, the high TCRbeta diversity found in some patients originated from recipient T cells and thymic progenitors that had survived. Newly produced T cells mostly provided counts and TCRbeta diversity after one year, as hyperexpanded clones declined.

Germline V CDR1 and CDR2: SQVTM, ANQGSEA. CDR3 length: 11 residues. The TCRbeta library was prepared with unique molecular identifiers. One entry per CDR3 protein results from TCRdb running MiXCR on the PCR reads. This repertoire shows fewer than 750,000 distinct CDR3 sequences, over 25% found once; its top ten account for 30% to 45%. This rearrangement joins TRBV29-1 to TRBJ2-1; a possible D gene is TRBD1 (6 bases). Sequenced here: PBMCs, sampled before TCRalphabeta/CD19-depleted stem cell transplant. The TCR sequence derives from a boy in the first two years of life with Wiskott-Aldrich syndrome, due to receive a stem cell transplant. The CDR3 reads CSVDPGVYPHF. CDR3 coding DNA: TGCAGCGTTGATCCAGGGGTGTACCCCCACTTC.